This passage covers 25 T cell receptor beta chains from one sample sequenced in a study of blood T cell repertoires in COVID-19. The table came from immunoSEQ multiplex PCR; TCRdb's copy has only in-frame clones and leaves some out. The sample contains roughly 79,000 clones, 87% of which appear only once. The sample consisted of peripheral blood. These TCRs come from a woman at least 80 years old with active or convalescent COVID-19.

Here the CDR3 reads CASSSGERYKNIQYF. CDR3 nucleotide sequence: TGTGCCAGCAGCTCCGGGGAGCGATACAAAAACATTCAGTACTTC. This chain links TRBV5-4 with TRBJ2-4; D is perhaps TRBD2 (5 bases). Germline CDR1 and CDR2: SGHNT and YYREEE (reference sequence). V lost 3 bases, J lost 3 bases, and 13 bases lay in between. This CDR3 spans 15 amino acids.

Written as DNA, the CDR3 is TGTGCCAGCAGCGTAAGAGGAGGGGCTGACACTGAAGCTTTCTTT. Protein product: CASSVRGGADTEAFF. This chain connects TRBV9 to TRBJ1-1; D is possibly TRBD1 (5 bases). Trimming pared 1 base from V and 3 bases from J, leaving 13 bases between. CDR3 length equals 15 residues. The germline CDR1 and CDR2 sequences are SGDLS and YYNGEE.

J is TRBJ2-1 and V is TRBV27; 7 bases agree with TRBD1. The CDR3 extends over 17 amino acids. Germline trimming cut 0 bases from V and 7 bases from J; bases unmatched to any gene: 12. Per the germline V gene, CDR1 is MNHEY and CDR2 is SMNVEV (reference sequence). The CDR3 sequence: CASSLSVYRGGTNEQFF. CDR3 DNA sequence: TGTGCCAGCAGTTTATCGGTCTACAGGGGCGGCACAAATGAGCAGTTCTTC.

This clone was observed a few times. J is TRBJ2-1 and V is TRBV3-1 (or the pseudogene TRBV3-2); 15 bases agree with TRBD2. The CDR3 length is 16 residues. J lost 6 bases, V lost 3 bases, and 3 bases had no gene match. Germline V gene data show CDR1 as LGHDT and CDR2 as YNNKEL (reference sequence). The chain's CDR3 is CASSHGTSGRPNEQFF. The CDR3 DNA reads TGTGCCAGCAGCCACGGGACTAGCGGGAGGCCCAATGAGCAGTTCTTC.

V and J are TRBV5-6 and TRBJ2-3, with D perhaps matching TRBD2 (5 bases). V was clipped by 4 bases and J by 9 bases, with 21 bases between them. CDR1 is SGHDT and CDR2 is YYEEEE in the germline V gene. This CDR3 has 15 residues. The CDR3, as DNA: TGTGCCAGCAGCCCTATTATAACGACTATAGAGACGCAGTATTTT. Translating it yields CASSPIITTIETQYF.

DNA for the CDR3: TGTGCCAGCAGCTTCACAACAGGGACGACCAACGAGCAGTACTTC. Its protein is CASSFTTGTTNEQYF. The chain has TRBV7-2 and TRBJ2-7; D might be TRBD1 (6 bases). Germline V gene data show CDR1 as SGHTA and CDR2 as FQGNSA. V shed 3 bases and J shed 5 bases, with 17 bases lying between them. The CDR3 is made up of 15 amino acids.

The chain uses TRBV24-1 and TRBJ2-1; 10 bases agree with TRBD1. In germline, CDR1 is KGHDR, CDR2 SFDVKD. The CDR3 totals 15 residues. Trimming took 7 bases from V and 7 from J; bases not matched to a gene: 9. Here the CDR3 DNA reads TGTGCCACCAGCGGTGGGGACAGGGGCGCGAATGAGCAGTTCTTC. Translated, it gives CATSGGDRGANEQFF.

The chain employs TRBV5-1 and TRBJ2-3; D not resolved. This CDR3 has 15 amino acids. Germline V lookup: CDR1 SGHRS, CDR2 YFSETQ. Trimming pared 6 bases from V and 2 bases from J, leaving 16 bases between. The CDR3 spells CASNSLGLTTDTQYF. Written as DNA, the CDR3 is TGCGCCAGCAACTCGTTGGGCCTTACCACAGATACGCAGTATTTT.

The count of this clone is one. The chain carries TRBV7-3 and TRBJ2-2; 15 positions agree with TRBD2. The V segment lost 5 bases and the J segment 6 bases; nucleotides outside the gene matches: 7. CDR1 and CDR2 from the germline V gene are SGHTA and FQGTGA. The CDR3 sequence is 17 residues long. The CDR3 loop reads CASSPRGLAGGAGELFF. For the CDR3, the DNA is TGTGCCAGCAGCCCCCGGGGACTAGCGGGGGGAGCCGGGGAGCTGTTTTTT.

V is TRBV11-2 and J is TRBJ1-6, with 8 bases aligning to TRBD1. CDR1 is SGHAT and CDR2 is FQNNGV in the germline V gene. With 5 bases clipped from V and 8 bases from J, the junction kept 8 bases outside the gene matches. The CDR3 totals 15 residues. CDR3 sequence: CASSRRTGSYSPLHF. The CDR3 DNA sequence: TGTGCCAGCAGCCGACGGACAGGGTCCTATTCACCCCTCCACTTT.

The chain couples TRBV7-9 to TRBJ2-1; perhaps TRBD1 as D (9 bases). The germline V and J ends were trimmed by 6 bases and 4 bases, with 22 bases remaining between them. The CDR3 runs to 17 residues. Germline CDR1 SEHNR, CDR2 FQNEAQ (reference sequence). CDR3: CASRRTGVKRGYNEQFF. The DNA for the CDR3 is TGTGCCAGCAGACGGACAGGGGTCAAGCGGGGGTACAATGAGCAGTTCTTC.

V and J are TRBV9 and TRBJ2-3; 12 bases map to TRBD2. The CDR3 runs to 16 residues. Germline V CDR1 and CDR2: SGDLS, YYNGEE. V trimming: 0 bases; J trimming: 5 bases; junction bases outside the gene matches: 4. The CDR3 coding sequence is TGTGCCAGCAGCGTAGGACTAGCGGGAGTAAGAGATACGCAGTATTTT. Protein: CASSVGLAGVRDTQYF. The full variable domain, in which reference TRBV9 and TRBJ2-3 provide the parts outside the CDR3, is DSGVTQTPKHLITATGQRVTLRCSPRSGDLSVYWYQQSLDQGLQFLIQYYNGEERAKGNILERFSAQQFPDLHSELNLSSLELGDSALYFCASSVGLAGVRDTQYFGPGTRLTVL.

CDR3 in DNA: TGTGCCTGGAGTGCTGGGGGGGCGAACACCGGGGAGCTGTTTTTT. It translates to CAWSAGGANTGELFF. This sequence joins TRBV30 and TRBJ2-2; 7 bases are a match to TRBD2. The CDR3 is 15 residues long. Per the germline V gene, CDR1 is GTSNPN and CDR2 is SVGIG (reference sequence). The J segment lost 0 bases and the V segment lost 1 base, leaving 2 bases of the junction unmatched.

DNA for the CDR3: TGCGCCAGCAGCCTCGACAGGGCAGAGACCCAGTACTTC. Its translation: CASSLDRAETQYF. The rearrangement links TRBV4-1 to TRBJ2-5; the match to TRBD1 covers 7 bases. Germline V gives CDR1 MGHRA, CDR2 YSYEKL. The CDR3 totals 13 residues. After removal of 4 bases from V and 4 bases from J, the junction contained 3 bases not matched to a gene.

This clone was counted once. The CDR3 DNA sequence: TGTGCCAGCAGCGTAGGTGGACAGAACACTGAAGCTTTCTTT. Amino acids: CASSVGGQNTEAFF. The V and J genes are TRBV9 and TRBJ1-1; possibly TRBD1 for D (5 bases). The CDR3 extends over 14 amino acids. The V end was cut by 0 bases, the J end by 1 base, with 7 bases between. Germline values: CDR1 SGDLS, CDR2 YYNGEE.

The chain joins TRBV5-1 to TRBJ2-3; TRBD2 matches at 10 bases. The CDR3 spans 15 residues. Trimming took 4 bases from V and 4 from J; bases not matched to a gene: 6. Germline V gives CDR1 SGHRS, CDR2 YFSETQ. CDR3 sequence reads: CASSLAGEGPDTQYF. DNA for the CDR3: TGCGCCAGCAGCCTAGCGGGAGAGGGTCCAGATACGCAGTATTTT.

The chain uses TRBV9 and TRBJ2-5; 10 positions agree with TRBD2. The CDR3 spans 16 residues. Trimming took 4 bases from V and 4 from J; bases not matched to a gene: 10. Per the germline V gene, CDR1 is SGDLS and CDR2 is YYNGEE. The CDR3 is CASSPGSGGGSETQYF. CDR3 coding DNA: TGTGCCAGCAGCCCCGGCAGCGGGGGGGGGTCAGAGACCCAGTACTTC.

V usage is TRBV18 and J usage is TRBJ1-1; D is possibly TRBD1 (5 bases). The CDR3 has 13 amino acids. Trimming took off 1 base at V and 7 bases at J, with 10 bases between the two ends. Germline V gene lookup returns CDR1 KGHSH and CDR2 LQKENI. The CDR3 loop reads CASSPRSTDEAFF. In nucleotides, the CDR3 is TGTGCCAGCTCACCACGATCGACAGATGAAGCTTTCTTT.

In this sample, this clone turned up once. DNA of the CDR3: TGTGCCTGGAGCACGGGGGGCCAGCCCCAGCATTTT. Residues: CAWSTGGQPQHF. The chain couples TRBV30 to TRBJ1-5; weak D call: TRBD1 (6 bases). The germline gives CDR1 GTSNPN, CDR2 SVGIG (reference sequence). The CDR3 length is 12 residues. V was trimmed by 3 bases and J by 7 bases, leaving 10 bases between them. The full variable domain, completed using reference TRBV30 and TRBJ1-5, is SQTIHQWPATLVQPVGSPLSLECTVEGTSNPNLYWYRQAAGRGLQLLFYSVGIGQISSEVPQNLSASRPQDRQFILSSKKLLLSDSGFYLCAWSTGGQPQHFGDGTRLSIL.

J is TRBJ2-7 and V is TRBV7-8; TRBD1 is a possible D gene (6 bases). CDR3 size: 15 residues. Trimming shortened V by 5 bases and J by 3 bases, and 17 bases separated the two germline ends. CDR1 is SGHVS, CDR2 FQNEAQ, per germline. CDR3 sequence reads: CASSQQGRGNYEQYF. In DNA form, the CDR3 reads TGTGCCAGCAGCCAACAGGGACGAGGGAACTACGAGCAGTACTTC. Supplemented by reference TRBV7-8 and TRBJ2-7, the full variable domain reads GAGVSQSPRYKVAKRGQDVALRCDPISGHVSLFWYQQALGQGPEFLTYFQNEAQLDKSGLPSDRFFAERPEGSVSTLKIQRTQQEDSAVYLCASSQQGRGNYEQYFGPGTRLTVT.

V is TRBV18 and J is TRBJ2-5; D uncertain. CDR3 length: 16 amino acids. V was shortened by 3 bases and J by 1 base, with 15 bases between the two germline ends. CDR1 is KGHSH, CDR2 LQKENI, per germline. The CDR3 DNA reads TGTGCCAGCTCACCCTCTCAGTGGAGAACCCAAGAGACCCAGTACTTC. This gives the protein CASSPSQWRTQETQYF. Drawing the rest from reference TRBV18 and TRBJ2-5, the complete variable domain is NAGVMQNPRHLVRRRGQEARLRCSPMKGHSHVYWYRQLPEEGLKFMVYLQKENIIDESGMPKERFSAEFPKEGPSILRIQQVVRGDSAAYFCASSPSQWRTQETQYFGPGTRLLVL.

This clone was seen a single time. The chain joins TRBV27 to TRBJ2-1; TRBD1 might be the D (6 bases). The V end was cut by 6 bases, the J end by 0 bases, with 15 bases between. The CDR3 contains 16 residues. Per germline, CDR1 MNHEY and CDR2 SMNVEV (reference sequence). In nucleotides, the CDR3 is TGTGCCAGCAGGATAAACAGGGCTAGCTCCTACAATGAGCAGTTCTTC. It specifies CASRINRASSYNEQFF.

This chain links TRBV7-2 with TRBJ2-1, with 11 bases fitting TRBD1. Germline CDR1 reads SGHTA; CDR2 reads FQGNSA. The CDR3 sequence is 16 residues long. V lost 1 base and J lost 9; bases outside the gene matches: 8. CDR3 in DNA: TGTGCCAGCAGCTTAGGTCCGGGACAGGGGGGCACTGAGCAGTTCTTC. Protein product: CASSLGPGQGGTEQFF. Together with reference TRBV7-2 and TRBJ2-1, the CDR3 gives the full variable domain: GAGVSQSPSNKVTEKGKDVELRCDPISGHTALYWYRQSLGQGLEFLIYFQGNSAPDKSGLPSDRFSAERTGGSVSTLTIQRTQQEDSAVYLCASSLGPGQGGTEQFFGPGTRLTVL.

The rearrangement uses TRBV27 and TRBJ2-7; D is perhaps TRBD1 (6 bases). The V end was cut by 5 bases, the J end by 8 bases, with 19 bases between. Germline lookup yields CDR1 MNHEY and CDR2 SMNVEV (reference sequence). The CDR3 totals 14 residues. CDR3 region: CASSPLLQGYQQYF. CDR3 DNA: TGTGCCAGCAGTCCCCTCCTACAGGGATACCAGCAGTACTTC.

This clone was detected a few times. As DNA, the CDR3 is TGCAGTGCTCGTGCGGACTACAAAGGGTACGAGCAGTACTTC. Its translation is CSARADYKGYEQYF. The chain employs TRBV20-1 and TRBJ2-7, with a tentative D call TRBD2 (6 bases). V lost 5 bases and J 4 bases, leaving 18 bases between the germline ends. The CDR3 runs to 14 residues. Germline loops: CDR1 DFQATT, CDR2 SNEGSKA (reference sequence).